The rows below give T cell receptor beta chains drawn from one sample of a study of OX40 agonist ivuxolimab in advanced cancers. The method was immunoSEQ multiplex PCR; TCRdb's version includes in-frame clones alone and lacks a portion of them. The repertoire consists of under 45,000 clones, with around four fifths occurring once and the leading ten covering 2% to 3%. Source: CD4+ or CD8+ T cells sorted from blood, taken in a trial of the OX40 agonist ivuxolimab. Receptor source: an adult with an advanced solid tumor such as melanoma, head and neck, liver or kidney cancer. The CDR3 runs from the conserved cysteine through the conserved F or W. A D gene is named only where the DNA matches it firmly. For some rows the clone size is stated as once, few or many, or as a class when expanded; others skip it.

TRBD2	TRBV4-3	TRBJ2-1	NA	TGCGCCAGCAGCCAAGATTGGGGGACTAGCGGGAACAATGAGCAGTTCTTC	CASSQDWGTSGNNEQFF
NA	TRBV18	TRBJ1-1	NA	TGTGCCAGCTCACCTCAGGGGAACACTGAAGCTTTCTTT	CASSPQGNTEAFF
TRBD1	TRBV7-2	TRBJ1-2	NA	TGTGCCAGCAGCATAACAGGGGGCTATGGCTACACCTTC	CASSITGGYGYTF
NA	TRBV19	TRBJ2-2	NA	TGTGCCAGTAGTCGGACGAGCGCGAACACCGGGGAGCTGTTTTTT	CASSRTSANTGELFF
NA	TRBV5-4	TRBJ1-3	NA	TGTGCCAGCAGCTTGGCCGGCGCAGGGACTGGAAACACCATATATTTT	CASSLAGAGTGNTIYF
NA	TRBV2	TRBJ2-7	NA	TGTGCCAGCAGGGAGACTATTTATACCTACGAGCAGTACTTC	CASRETIYTYEQYF
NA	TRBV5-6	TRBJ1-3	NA	TGTGCCAGCAGCTTGGGGCAGGGACTTTGGGGAAACACCATATATTTT	CASSLGQGLWGNTIYF
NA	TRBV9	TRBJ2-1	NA	TGTGCCAGCAGCGTAGTCCCGGGAACACTCTATGAGCAGTTCTTC	CASSVVPGTLYEQFF
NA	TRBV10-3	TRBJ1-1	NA	TGTGCCATCAGTGAGTCCTTCGGAGAGACGGGGAACACTGAAGCTTTCTTT	CAISESFGETGNTEAFF
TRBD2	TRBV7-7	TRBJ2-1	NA	TGTGCTAGCAGCTTAAGCGGGAGGTACAATGAGCAGTTCTTC	CASSLSGRYNEQFF
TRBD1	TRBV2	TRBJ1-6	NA	TGTGCCGGAGGTGGGACAGGGGGATCTCATTCACCCCTCCACTTT	CAGGGTGGSHSPLHF
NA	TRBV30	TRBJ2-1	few	TGTGCCTGGAACTCACTAGATTACTCCTACAATGAGCAGTTCTTC	CAWNSLDYSYNEQFF
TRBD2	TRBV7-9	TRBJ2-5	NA	TGTGCCAGCAGCCGGAAGCCTAGCGGGGTAGGGGAGACCCAGTACTTC	CASSRKPSGVGETQYF
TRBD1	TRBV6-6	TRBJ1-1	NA	TGTGCCAGCTTCTCAGGGGGCACTGAAGCTTTCTTT	CASFSGGTEAFF
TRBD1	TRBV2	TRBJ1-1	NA	TGTGCCAGCAGTGGACAGGGGATCACTGAAGCTTTCTTT	CASSGQGITEAFF
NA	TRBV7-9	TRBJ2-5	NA	TGTGCCAGCAGCCCTCGGGGGAGAGAGACCCAGTACTTC	CASSPRGRETQYF
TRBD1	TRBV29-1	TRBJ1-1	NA	TGCAGCGGCGCCCGATCGACAGGGTGGAACACTGAAGCTTTCTTT	CSGARSTGWNTEAFF
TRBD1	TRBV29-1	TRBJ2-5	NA	TGCAGCGTTGCGGTGCACAGGGGAGAGACCCAGTACTTC	CSVAVHRGETQYF
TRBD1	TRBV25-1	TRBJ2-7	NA	TGTGCCAGCAGTGATAGACAGGGTTTGGACGAGCAGTACTTC	CASSDRQGLDEQYF
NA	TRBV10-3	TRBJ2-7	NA	TGTGCCATCAGACGACTAGAGGACTACGAGCAGTACTTC	CAIRRLEDYEQYF
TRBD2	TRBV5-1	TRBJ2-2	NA	TGCGCCAGCAGCCGGGGACTAGCCCCCGGGGAGCTGTTTTTT	CASSRGLAPGELFF
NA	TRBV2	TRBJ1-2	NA	TGTGCCAGCAGGGACAGAGCTAACTATGGCTACACCTTC	CASRDRANYGYTF
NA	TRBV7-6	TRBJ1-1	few	TGTGCCAGCAGCAGGGACACGAACACTGAAGCTTTCTTT	CASSRDTNTEAFF
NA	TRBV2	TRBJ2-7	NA	TGTGCCAGCAGTGAAGTTCTTTCCTACGAGCAGTACTTC	CASSEVLSYEQYF
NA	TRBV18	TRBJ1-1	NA	TGTGCCAGCTCACCACCGAGGACGGGAGACACTGAAGCTTTCTTT	CASSPPRTGDTEAFF
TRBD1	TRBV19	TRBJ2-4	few	TGTGCCAGTAGTAAAAGGGACAGCGACATTCAGTACTTC	CASSKRDSDIQYF
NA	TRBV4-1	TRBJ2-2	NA	TGCGCCAGCAGCCAAGGAGGGGAGTTCGAGGAGCTGTTTTTT	CASSQGGEFEELFF
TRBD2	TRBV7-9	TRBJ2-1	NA	TGTGCCAGCAGCTTAACTAGCGGGTACAATGAGCAGTTCTTC	CASSLTSGYNEQFF
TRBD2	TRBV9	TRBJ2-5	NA	TGTGCCAGCAGCCCGAGTGGTAGCGGGAGGGCCTGGGAGACCCAGTACTTC	CASSPSGSGRAWETQYF
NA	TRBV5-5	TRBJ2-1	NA	TGTGCCAGCAGCTTGGCCGGGACTCTCTCCTACAATGAGCAGTTCTTC	CASSLAGTLSYNEQFF
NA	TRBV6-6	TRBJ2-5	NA	TGTGCCAGCAGAGGTCCTTGGGGGGGCGCGAGAGAGACCCAGTACTTC	CASRGPWGGARETQYF
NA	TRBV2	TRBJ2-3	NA	TGTGCCAGCAGTGATAGGGGGATCACAGATACGCAGTATTTT	CASSDRGITDTQYF
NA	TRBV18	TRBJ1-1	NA	TGTGCCAGCTCAATCAATGGAGAGAACACTGAAGCTTTCTTT	CASSINGENTEAFF
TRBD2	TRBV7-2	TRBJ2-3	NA	TGTGCCAGCAGCTTAGGACTAGCGGGAGAGGCAGATACGCAGTATTTT	CASSLGLAGEADTQYF
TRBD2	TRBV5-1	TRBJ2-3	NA	TGCGCCAGCAGCCCAATTAGCGGGGCAAGCACAGATACGCAGTATTTT	CASSPISGASTDTQYF
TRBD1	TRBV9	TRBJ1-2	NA	TGTGCCAGCAGCGTAGCCGGAGGCAGGGGGGTTGGCTACACCTTC	CASSVAGGRGVGYTF
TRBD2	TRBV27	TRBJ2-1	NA	TGTGCCAGCAGACGGGGACTAGCGGGCGATGAGCAGTTCTTC	CASRRGLAGDEQFF
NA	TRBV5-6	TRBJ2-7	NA	TGTGCCAGCAGCTCCCGTAGCAACGAGCAGTACTTC	CASSSRSNEQYF
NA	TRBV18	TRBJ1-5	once	TGTGCCAGCTCGGAGGCAGATCAGCCCCAGCATTTT	CASSEADQPQHF
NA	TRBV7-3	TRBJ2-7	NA	TGTGCCAGCAGCCTGAACCCGACCGGAGGGTACGAGCAGTACTTC	CASSLNPTGGYEQYF
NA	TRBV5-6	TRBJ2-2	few	TGTGCCAGCAGCTTGATGAAAGCTTTGAACACCGGGGAGCTGTTTTTT	CASSLMKALNTGELFF
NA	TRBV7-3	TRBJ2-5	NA	TGTGCCAGCAGCCCGACAAGTTTGGAGACCCAGTACTTC	CASSPTSLETQYF
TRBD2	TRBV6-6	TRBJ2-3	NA	TGTGCCAGCAGCTCTCTTGGACGGGAGGCAGATACGCAGTATTTT	CASSSLGREADTQYF
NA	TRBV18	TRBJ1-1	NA	TGTGCCAGCTCACCACTGCAAGCGAGTGGTCGAGGGGGCACTGAAGCTTTCTTT	CASSPLQASGRGGTEAFF
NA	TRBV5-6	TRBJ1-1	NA	TGTGCCAGCAGCTTGGAGCAGTACATGAACACTGAAGCTTTCTTT	CASSLEQYMNTEAFF
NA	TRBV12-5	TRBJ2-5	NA	TGTGCTAGTGGTTTCTGGGGCCAGGAGACCCAGTACTTC	CASGFWGQETQYF
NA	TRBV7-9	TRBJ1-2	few	TGTGCCAGCAGCCCGGACGCCGGATCAGGAGACACCTTC	CASSPDAGSGDTF
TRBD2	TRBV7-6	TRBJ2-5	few	TGTGCCAGCAGAACGGTGGCGGGAGCCAAAGAGACCCAGTACTTC	CASRTVAGAKETQYF
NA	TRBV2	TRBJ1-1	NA	TGTGCCAGCAGGGGGGGGAGATTGAACACTGAAGCTTTCTTT	CASRGGRLNTEAFF
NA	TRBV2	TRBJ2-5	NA	TGTGCCAGCAGTGAGGAGACAGGTCCGAAAAAAAGAGAGACCCAGTACTTC	CASSEETGPKKRETQYF
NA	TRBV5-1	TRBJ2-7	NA	TGCGCCAGCGGCACCCCGAGAGGAGGCGAGCAGTACTTC	CASGTPRGGEQYF
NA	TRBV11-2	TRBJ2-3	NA	TGTGCCAGCAGCTCCCTTAGGGCTGGATACACAGATACGCAGTATTTT	CASSSLRAGYTDTQYF
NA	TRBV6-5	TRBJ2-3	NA	TGTGCCAGCAGCGAAGAGACCACAGATACGCAGTATTTT	CASSEETTDTQYF
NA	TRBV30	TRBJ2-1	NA	TGTGCCTGGGTGGTTGAGGGTAGGGCCTACAATGAGCAGTTCTTC	CAWVVEGRAYNEQFF
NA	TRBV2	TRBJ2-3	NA	TGTGCCAGCACCGAAGGGCTAGGTACAGATACGCAGTATTTT	CASTEGLGTDTQYF
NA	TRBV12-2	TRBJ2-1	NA	TGTGCAAGTCGCTTGCCGGGACCCAGCTCCTACAATGAGCAGTTCTTC	CASRLPGPSSYNEQFF
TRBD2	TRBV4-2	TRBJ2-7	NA	TGTGCCAGCACTCGGGACACTAGCGGGAGCTACGAGCAGTACTTC	CASTRDTSGSYEQYF
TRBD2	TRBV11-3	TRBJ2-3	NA	TGTGCCAGCAGCTCAAGGGGTAGCGGGGATACGCAGTATTTT	CASSSRGSGDTQYF
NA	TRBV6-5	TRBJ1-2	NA	TGTGCCAGCAGTTACCTCGAGGCGGAGAGGGCCTATGGCTACACCTTC	CASSYLEAERAYGYTF
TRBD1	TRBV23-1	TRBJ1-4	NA	TGCGCCAGCAGTCAATCGGACAGGGACGGCCCTGAAAAACTGTTTTTT	CASSQSDRDGPEKLFF